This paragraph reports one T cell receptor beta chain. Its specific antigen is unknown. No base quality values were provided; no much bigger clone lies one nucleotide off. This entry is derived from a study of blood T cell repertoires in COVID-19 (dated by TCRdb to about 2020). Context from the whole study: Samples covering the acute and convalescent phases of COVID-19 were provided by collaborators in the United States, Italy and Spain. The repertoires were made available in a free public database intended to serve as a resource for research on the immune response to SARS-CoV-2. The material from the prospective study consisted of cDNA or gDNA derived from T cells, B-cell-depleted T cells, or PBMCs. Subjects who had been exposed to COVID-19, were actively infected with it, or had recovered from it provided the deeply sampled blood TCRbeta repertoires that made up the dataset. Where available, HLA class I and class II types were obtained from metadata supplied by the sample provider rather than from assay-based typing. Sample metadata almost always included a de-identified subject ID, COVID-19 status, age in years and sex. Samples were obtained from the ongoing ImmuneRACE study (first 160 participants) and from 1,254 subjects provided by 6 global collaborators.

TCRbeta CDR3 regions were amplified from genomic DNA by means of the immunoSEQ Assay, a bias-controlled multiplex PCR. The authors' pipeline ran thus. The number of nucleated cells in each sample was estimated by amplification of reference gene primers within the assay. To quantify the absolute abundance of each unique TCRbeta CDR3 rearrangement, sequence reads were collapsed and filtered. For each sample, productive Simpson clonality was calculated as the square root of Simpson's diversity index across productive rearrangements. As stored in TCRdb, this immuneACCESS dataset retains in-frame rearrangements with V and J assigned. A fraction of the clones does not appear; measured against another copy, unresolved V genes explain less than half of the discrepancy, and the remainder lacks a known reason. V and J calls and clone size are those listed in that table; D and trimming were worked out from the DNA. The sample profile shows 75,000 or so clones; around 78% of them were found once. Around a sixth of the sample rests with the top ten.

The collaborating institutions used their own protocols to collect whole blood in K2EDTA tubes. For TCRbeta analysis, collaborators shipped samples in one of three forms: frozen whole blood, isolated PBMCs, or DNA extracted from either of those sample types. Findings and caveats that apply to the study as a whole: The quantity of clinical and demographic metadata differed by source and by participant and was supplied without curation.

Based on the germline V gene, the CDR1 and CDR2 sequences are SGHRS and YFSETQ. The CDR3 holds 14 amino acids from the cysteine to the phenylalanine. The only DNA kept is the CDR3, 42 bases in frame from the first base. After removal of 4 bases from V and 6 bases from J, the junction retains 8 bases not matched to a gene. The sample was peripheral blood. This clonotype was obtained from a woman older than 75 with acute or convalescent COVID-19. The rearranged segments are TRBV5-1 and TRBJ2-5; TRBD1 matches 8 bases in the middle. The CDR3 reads CASSAGQGLKTQYF. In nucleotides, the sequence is TGCGCCAGCAGCGCAGGACAGGGCTTGAAGACCCAGTACTTC.